These 14 T cell receptor beta chains share one sample of origin, sequenced in a study of identical twins. TCRdb reprocessed the 5' RACE reads via MiXCR and lists one record per CDR3 protein. The sample lists about 890,000 distinct CDR3 sequences, about 12% occurring once. A further study also used this sample, focusing on yellow fever vaccine responses in identical twins.

Sequencing used PBMCs. These receptors all stem from a young woman in good health.

This chain connects TRBV6-1 to TRBJ2-3; possible D gene TRBD1, 6 bases. This CDR3 has 16 residues. V dropped 8 bases and J dropped 0 bases, with 18 bases sitting between them. Per the germline V gene, CDR1 is MNHNS and CDR2 is SASEGT. The CDR3: CASASPYRASTDTQYF. CDR3 coding DNA: TGTGCCAGCGCCTCTCCCTACAGGGCTAGCACAGATACGCAGTATTTT.

This chain uses TRBV5-1 with TRBJ2-4, with a tentative D call TRBD1 (5 bases). Germline V gene lookup returns CDR1 SGHRS and CDR2 YFSETQ. CDR3 length: 14 amino acids. V was clipped by 0 bases and J by 8 bases, with 12 bases between them. The CDR3 DNA is TGCGCCAGCAGCTTGGACCCAAGCAGGGACATTCAGTACTTC. It translates to CASSLDPSRDIQYF.

The J gene is TRBJ2-7, the V gene TRBV7-8; 9 nucleotides match TRBD1. The germline CDR1 and CDR2 sequences are SGHVS and FQNEAQ. V was clipped by 4 bases and J by 2 bases; unmatched bases: 3. The length of the CDR3 is 14 residues. CDR3 in amino acids: CASSYRQGAYEQYF. CDR3 DNA: TGTGCCAGCAGCTACCGACAGGGGGCCTACGAGCAGTACTTC. The variable domain in full, completed from reference TRBV7-8 and TRBJ2-7, reads GAGVSQSPRYKVAKRGQDVALRCDPISGHVSLFWYQQALGQGPEFLTYFQNEAQLDKSGLPSDRFFAERPEGSVSTLKIQRTQQEDSAVYLCASSYRQGAYEQYFGPGTRLTVT.

This clonotype has more than one count but fewer than ten. The chain is built from TRBV3-1 and TRBJ2-7; D may be TRBD2 (5 bases). CDR1 is LGHDT, CDR2 YNNKEL, per germline (reference sequence). V dropped 6 bases and J dropped 6 bases, with 9 bases sitting between them. The CDR3 is made up of 11 amino acids. CDR3: CASRGAGEQYV. The DNA of the CDR3 is TGTGCCAGCAGAGGCGCGGGCGAGCAGTACGTC.

The chain carries TRBV12-3 or TRBV12-4 and TRBJ2-7; possible D gene TRBD2, 7 bases. The CDR3 runs 16 residues. V was cut by 5 bases and J by 4 bases, with 21 bases left in between. The CDR3, as DNA: TGTGCCAGCAGTCCCAATAGGGGGGGGCGCAGGTACGAGCAGTACTTC. Translated, it gives CASSPNRGGRRYEQYF.

This clonotype has only a few counts. Written as DNA, the CDR3 is TGCAGTGCTAGAGATCAGGTGGCAGGGAAATACTATGGCTACACCTTC. Translated: CSARDQVAGKYYGYTF. The chain joins TRBV20-1 to TRBJ1-2; possibly TRBD1 for D (5 bases). The germline CDR1 and CDR2 sequences are DFQATT and SNEGSKA (reference sequence). The CDR3 has 16 amino acids. The V and J ends lost 0 bases and 3 bases respectively, with 17 bases between them.

The chain carries TRBV7-9 and TRBJ2-7; 9 bases line up with TRBD2. V lost 5 bases and J lost 4; bases outside the gene matches: 9. Looked up from germline, CDR1 is SEHNR and CDR2 is FQNEAQ (reference sequence). The CDR3 spans 15 residues. The DNA of the CDR3 is TGTGCCAGCAGCCCCAGGACTAGCGAAATATACGAGCAGTACTTC. Protein product: CASSPRTSEIYEQYF.

The V gene is TRBV7-9, the J gene TRBJ2-3, with D perhaps matching TRBD2 (5 bases). Deletions cut 3 bases from V and 0 bases from J, with 13 bases between. The CDR3 loop spans 16 amino acids. Looked up from germline, CDR1 is SEHNR and CDR2 is FQNEAQ (reference sequence). This CDR3 reads CASSLPSTRSTDTQYF. The CDR3, as DNA: TGTGCCAGCAGCTTGCCTAGCACCCGAAGCACAGATACGCAGTATTTT.

This clonotype appeared many times. The V gene is TRBV5-1, the J gene TRBJ2-2, with TRBD2 identical over 9 bases. The V gene end was trimmed by 2 bases and the J gene end by 1 base; junction bases not matched to a gene: 3. Germline V gene data show CDR1 as SGHRS and CDR2 as YFSETQ. CDR3 length: 16 amino acids. CDR3 DNA: TGCGCCAGCAGCTTCGGTAGCGGGGGGAACACCGGGGAGCTGTTTTTT. Its protein is CASSFGSGGNTGELFF.

This clonotype was seen a few times. The rearrangement joins TRBV12-3 or TRBV12-4 to TRBJ2-3, with D hard to call. This CDR3 contains 17 residues. The ends were cut back, 3 bases at V and 3 bases at J, with 19 bases in the middle. This CDR3 is CASSFRARFEVTDTQYF. CDR3 nucleotides: TGTGCCAGCAGTTTTCGAGCTAGGTTCGAGGTAACAGATACGCAGTATTTT.

The chain uses TRBV4-2 and TRBJ2-2, with 12 bases fitting TRBD2. Germline V lookup: CDR1 LGHNA, CDR2 YNFKEQ. The CDR3 runs 20 residues. Trimming removed 0 bases from V and 7 bases from J; junction bases left unmatched: 15. CDR3 sequence (DNA): TGTGCCAGCAGCCAAGATTTCGCGGGCGGACTAGCGGGAAAGGTCGGGGAGCTGTTTTTT. Amino acid sequence: CASSQDFAGGLAGKVGELFF.

The chain employs TRBV7-9 and TRBJ2-3, with no clear D. Germline CDR1 and CDR2: SEHNR and FQNEAQ (reference sequence). V lost 10 bases to trimming and J lost 0 bases, with 11 bases between them. CDR3 length equals 13 residues. CDR3 in amino acids: CATKAPSTDTQYF. The CDR3 DNA follows: TGTGCCACCAAGGCGCCTAGCACAGATACGCAGTATTTT.

The rearrangement uses TRBV6-1 and TRBJ2-1, with 11 bases aligning to TRBD2. J gave up 6 bases and V 7 bases, and 8 bases lay outside the gene matches. The CDR3 is made up of 15 amino acids. CDR1 and CDR2 (germline): MNHNS, SASEGT. CDR3 in amino acids: CASNHLGLAGNEQFF. The CDR3 coding sequence is TGTGCCAGCAACCACTTAGGACTAGCGGGCAATGAGCAGTTCTTC.

This clonotype was seen only a few times. V gene TRBV19 combines with J gene TRBJ2-5, with 8 bases lining up with TRBD1. This CDR3 spans 17 amino acids. Germline V lookup: CDR1 LNHDA, CDR2 SQIVND (reference sequence). The J segment lost 2 bases and the V segment lost 4 bases, leaving 12 bases of the junction unmatched. CDR3 region: CASSSRGPVRTQETQYF. The CDR3 region has the DNA TGTGCCAGTAGTAGCAGGGGGCCAGTGCGTACTCAAGAGACCCAGTACTTC.